These T cell receptor beta chains were read from a single sample in a study of CD8 T cells in Susac syndrome. MiXCR, run by TCRdb on the immunoSEQ multiplex PCR reads, gives a single entry per CDR3 protein. The table has around 230,000 distinct CDR3 sequences, less than 96% seen once. The sample was CD4+ T cells from PBMCs. The receptors stem from a human donor with Susac syndrome. CDR3s include the opening cysteine and the closing phenylalanine or tryptophan. The D gene is left open where the match is weak. Expanded clones get a size class; other rows say once, few or many, or leave the size out.

>TRBV5-1|NA|NA|TRBJ2-5
CASISQETQYF
TGCGCCAGCATTTCCCAAGAGACCCAGTACTTC
>TRBV29-1|NA|NA|TRBJ1-1
CSVAGSTNTEAFF
TGCAGCGTTGCAGGGTCTACGAACACTGAAGCTTTCTTT
>TRBV3-1|NA|NA|TRBJ1-5
CASSVKGSNQPQHF
TGTGCCAGCAGCGTTAAGGGAAGCAATCAGCCCCAGCATTTT
>TRBV27|NA|NA|TRBJ1-5
CASSPRAGSNQPQHF
TGTGCCAGCAGTCCCCGGGCAGGTTCCAATCAGCCCCAGCATTTT
>TRBV5-6|TRBD1|NA|TRBJ2-1
CASQGQYSNEQFF
TGTGCCAGCCAGGGACAGTATAGCAATGAGCAGTTCTTC
>TRBV12-3/TRBV12-4|NA|once|TRBJ2-1
CASSWNTRINEQFF
TGTGCCAGCAGTTGGAACACTAGAATCAATGAGCAGTTCTTC
>TRBV7-3|TRBD1|NA|TRBJ2-3
CASSPGTGGDTQYF
TGTGCCAGCAGCCCGGGGACAGGGGGAGATACGCAGTATTTT
>TRBV6-5|NA|NA|TRBJ2-3
CASRDGVATDTQYF
TGTGCCAGCAGGGACGGGGTGGCCACAGATACGCAGTATTTT
>TRBV15|TRBD2|once|TRBJ2-4
CATSRDRAGQNIQYF
TGTGCCACCAGCAGAGATAGAGCGGGACAAAACATTCAGTACTTC
>TRBV7-9|NA|NA|TRBJ2-3
CASSFPRGADTQYF
TGTGCCAGCAGCTTCCCCAGGGGTGCAGATACGCAGTATTTT
>TRBV7-9|NA|NA|TRBJ2-5
CASAVGGTETQYF
TGTGCCAGCGCGGTGGGGGGTACGGAGACCCAGTACTTC
>TRBV7-2|NA|NA|TRBJ1-3
CASSLTQSLSGNTIYF
TGTGCCAGCAGCTTAACACAGAGCCTCTCTGGAAACACCATATATTTT
>TRBV30|TRBD2|NA|TRBJ2-1
CAWSALAGGNEQFF
TGTGCCTGGAGTGCACTAGCGGGAGGCAATGAGCAGTTCTTC
>TRBV20-1|NA|NA|TRBJ2-2
CSLSGAAGGELFF
TGCAGCCTCTCGGGGGCAGCAGGCGGGGAGCTGTTTTTT
>TRBV18|NA|once|TRBJ2-3
CASSHGTQYF
TGTGCCAGCTCACATGGCACGCAGTATTTT
>TRBV20-1|NA|NA|TRBJ2-7
CSAKTGRTPYEQYF
TGCAGTGCTAAAACAGGGAGGACCCCCTACGAGCAGTACTTC
>TRBV30|NA|NA|TRBJ1-2
CAWSVLAYGGYTF
TGTGCCTGGAGTGTACTGGCATATGGTGGCTACACCTTC
>TRBV11-2|TRBD2|NA|TRBJ2-1
CASSIAGINEQFF
TGTGCCAGCAGCATAGCGGGAATCAACGAGCAGTTCTTC
>TRBV29-1|TRBD2|NA|TRBJ2-7
CSVEDGSGSTYEQYF
TGCAGCGTTGAAGATGGTAGCGGGAGTACCTACGAGCAGTACTTC
>TRBV30|NA|NA|TRBJ1-1
CAWIGRNTEAFF
TGTGCCTGGATCGGCAGGAACACTGAAGCTTTCTTT
>TRBV18|NA|NA|TRBJ1-2
CASSPPSQPGYTF
TGTGCCAGCTCACCACCGTCACAGCCGGGCTACACCTTC
>TRBV29-1|NA|NA|TRBJ2-3
CSVVPGDTQYF
TGCAGCGTCGTTCCCGGGGATACGCAGTATTTT
>TRBV12-5|NA|NA|TRBJ2-3
CASGLEWVDTQYF
TGTGCTAGTGGTTTGGAATGGGTGGATACGCAGTATTTT
>TRBV7-3|NA|NA|TRBJ2-1
CASSLTSDDEQFF
TGTGCCAGCAGCTTAACCTCGGACGATGAGCAGTTCTTC
>TRBV2|TRBD1|NA|TRBJ1-5
CASTLGQGYQPQHF
TGTGCCAGCACCCTAGGACAGGGGTATCAGCCCCAGCATTTT
>TRBV12-3/TRBV12-4|TRBD1|NA|TRBJ2-5
CASNRQGETQYF
TGTGCCAGCAATCGACAGGGAGAGACCCAGTACTTC
>TRBV5-1|TRBD1|NA|TRBJ2-1
CASSLAVGTGDNEQFF
TGCGCCAGCAGCTTGGCCGTTGGGACAGGGGACAATGAGCAGTTCTTC
>TRBV5-1|NA|NA|TRBJ2-7
CASSYGQLLYEQYF
TGCGCCAGCAGCTACGGGCAGCTCCTCTACGAGCAGTACTTC
>TRBV28|TRBD1|NA|TRBJ2-5
CASSHWDSQETQYF
TGTGCCAGCAGCCATTGGGACAGCCAAGAGACCCAGTACTTC
>TRBV2|NA|NA|TRBJ1-1
CASSEQGMNTEAFF
TGTGCCAGCAGTGAGCAGGGAATGAACACTGAAGCTTTCTTT
>TRBV24-1|TRBD2|NA|TRBJ2-1
CATSGAGGSLFDEQFF
TGTGCCACCAGTGGGGCTGGCGGGAGCCTTTTCGATGAGCAGTTCTTC
>TRBV18|NA|NA|TRBJ2-1
CASSPLLFDTYNEQFF
TGTGCCAGCTCACCACTTTTATTCGACACCTACAATGAGCAGTTCTTC
>TRBV12-3/TRBV12-4|NA|NA|TRBJ1-5
CASSFSQVNQPQHF
TGTGCCAGCAGTTTTTCTCAGGTCAATCAGCCCCAGCATTTT
>TRBV5-1|NA|NA|TRBJ2-1
CASSLRRPSYNEQFF
TGCGCCAGCAGCTTGAGAAGGCCCTCCTACAATGAGCAGTTCTTC
>TRBV20-1|NA|NA|TRBJ2-5
CSAHHRGQETQYF
TGCAGTGCGCACCACCGGGGTCAAGAGACCCAGTACTTC
>TRBV2|TRBD2|NA|TRBJ2-7
CASRDGLAGDEQYF
TGTGCCAGCAGGGACGGACTAGCGGGAGACGAGCAGTACTTC
>TRBV14|NA|NA|TRBJ2-1
CASSQDQTGRGQFF
TGTGCCAGCAGCCAAGATCAGACTGGGCGTGGGCAGTTCTTC
>TRBV2|NA|NA|TRBJ2-1
CASRERNNEQFF
TGTGCCAGCAGAGAGAGGAACAATGAGCAGTTCTTC
>TRBV9|TRBD1|NA|TRBJ2-1
CASSGCIQGAILNEQFF
TGTGCCAGCAGCGGATGCATACAGGGGGCAATTCTCAATGAGCAGTTCTTC
>TRBV11-2|TRBD1|NA|TRBJ1-4
CASSLGDRDTEKLFF
TGTGCCAGCAGCTTAGGAGACAGGGACACTGAAAAACTGTTTTTT
>TRBV3-1|NA|NA|TRBJ1-2
CASSQGSQGRAGYTF
TGTGCCAGCAGCCAAGGCTCCCAGGGCCGGGCTGGCTACACCTTC
>TRBV12-3/TRBV12-4|NA|NA|TRBJ1-1
CASSFVLLRPRAEAFF
TGTGCCAGCAGTTTCGTTCTATTGCGTCCAAGGGCTGAAGCTTTCTTT